Described below is a single T cell receptor (beta chain) sequence and its context. It is unclear where the CDR3 begins or ends on the DNA, so no DNA is shown, and the CDR3 is as TCRdb lists it. Time point in this sample: peripheral blood 6 weeks after treatment start. Patients' urothelial carcinoma was locally advanced or metastatic. These data originate in a study of PD-L1 blockade in urothelial cancer. The protocol was immunoSEQ multiplex PCR, while the TCRdb copy is restricted to in-frame clones and leaves out a portion. Counted here are some 120,000 clones, approximately 90% occurring once; the ten biggest clones make up about 1.8%. The CDR3 is 19 residues long, counting both termini.

The sample in question was PBMCs, obtained around atezolizumab (anti-PD-L1) treatment. J is TRBJ2-4 and V is TRBV21-1; the table's D gene call, TRBD2, was not cross checked with the DNA. TRBV21-1 counts as a pseudogene. The clonotype originates from a man aged 55 to 70 with urothelial cancer. CDR3 residues: CASSKPSVAGGAGKNIQYF.